This is a list of T cell receptor beta chains from one sample in a study of blood T cells in healthy people across ages. A single record per CDR3 protein comes from TCRdb applying MiXCR to the 5' RACE reads. Here the sample spans 780,000 or so distinct CDR3 sequences, about 55% being singletons. The sample consisted of blood. All receptors come from a man older than 75 in good health. CDR3s include the opening cysteine and the closing phenylalanine or tryptophan. The D gene is left open where the match is weak. Expanded clones get a size class; other rows say once, few or many, or leave the size out.

TRBD2	once	TRBV9	TRBJ2-4	CASSGRGGALDIQYF
NA	few	TRBV20-1	TRBJ1-2	CSASQGQYGYTF
TRBD1	few	TRBV18	TRBJ2-1	CASSPDGGRQGYNEQFF
TRBD1	NA	TRBV7-2	TRBJ1-1	CASRDRGPRVNTEAFF
NA	NA	TRBV10-3	TRBJ2-1	CANSPGLATDNEQFF
TRBD1	few	TRBV18	TRBJ2-1	CASSPPGGTYNEQFF
NA	NA	TRBV20-1	TRBJ2-3	CSASSPAGMLSGTDTQYF
NA	NA	TRBV5-1	TRBJ2-4	CASSLGGPGNIQYF
TRBD1	NA	TRBV20-1	NA	CSARDAGTGVYEQYF
NA	NA	TRBV7-3	TRBJ2-5	CASSRADALGETQYF
NA	NA	TRBV29-1	TRBJ1-1	CGGTNTEAFF
TRBD1	NA	TRBV28	NA	CASSTSLWDRYYEQYF